This TCR beta chain derives from a study of response to subunit inactivated influenza vaccine. General study points: That few new T cells are recruited by each seasonal influenza vaccination was the authors' suggestion.

TCRdb called the RT-PCR reads again in MiXCR, with one record for every CDR3 protein. The repertoire has about half a million distinct CDR3 sequences, over 9.5% of them found once; the top ten carry approximately 12%. Trimming stripped 4 bases from V and 4 bases from J, with 19 bases between. The germline V gene has CDR1 MNHNS and CDR2 SASEGT. The CDR3 covers 16 residues. There are many counts of this clonotype. Its antigen is not identified. The starting material was PBMCs from blood, obtained about 6 weeks after vaccination. The receptor was isolated from a man aged 50 to 60 who received an inactivated influenza vaccine. This rearrangement joins TRBV6-1 to TRBJ1-1; perhaps TRBD1 as D (6 bases). The CDR3: CASSGRSQGGGTEAFF. The CDR3 DNA reads TGTGCCAGCAGTGGTCGCTCACAGGGAGGGGGCACTGAAGCTTTCTTT.